Presented here are 16 T cell receptor beta chains from one specimen sequenced in a study of cytomegalovirus exposure and HLA in healthy donors. Assay: immunoSEQ multiplex PCR; the TCRdb copy retains only in-frame clones and omits some. The table has around 190,000 clones, around 80% seen once; the top ten hold roughly 1.2%. Sample: PBMCs. The receptors shown here come from a woman aged 25 to 45 in good health and CMV-seronegative.

The V and J genes are TRBV27 and TRBJ2-1; tentatively, D is TRBD2 (5 bases). From germline, CDR1 is MNHEY and CDR2 SMNVEV (reference sequence). This CDR3 region has 12 residues. V was trimmed by 6 bases and J by 7 bases, leaving 10 bases between them. CDR3 sequence: CASSGLRNEQFF. CDR3 bases: TGTGCCAGCAGCGGACTCCGAAATGAGCAGTTCTTC.

This clone showed up just a few times. The CDR3 loop reads CAWTLGWSGTDTQYF. In DNA, the CDR3 is TGTGCCTGGACCCTAGGATGGTCAGGCACAGATACGCAGTATTTT. The rearrangement uses TRBV30 and TRBJ2-3, with D uncertain. The ends were cut back, 4 bases at V and 1 base at J, with 15 bases in the middle. Germline CDR1 reads GTSNPN; CDR2 reads SVGIG (reference sequence). The CDR3 length is 15 residues.

The sample holds one count of this clone. V and J are TRBV7-6 and TRBJ2-7; the D gene is possibly TRBD2 (5 bases). CDR1 and CDR2 from the germline V gene are SGHVS and FNYEAQ. The V and J ends lost 5 bases and 5 bases respectively, with 16 bases between them. This CDR3 region has 14 residues. The CDR3 protein is CASSLDYEGDEQYF. For the CDR3, the DNA is TGTGCCAGCAGCCTAGACTATGAGGGAGACGAGCAGTACTTC.

The DNA of the CDR3 is TGTGCCTGGAGTGTACGAACTACCAATCAGCCCCAGCATTTT. Translated: CAWSVRTTNQPQHF. The chain joins TRBV30 to TRBJ1-5, with unresolved D. The CDR3 contains 14 residues. Germline CDR1 and CDR2: GTSNPN and SVGIG (reference sequence). Deletions cut 0 bases from V and 3 bases from J, with 9 bases between.

The V gene is TRBV5-1, the J gene TRBJ2-3; the match to TRBD2 covers 8 bases. CDR1 is SGHRS, CDR2 YFSETQ, per germline. This CDR3 comprises 14 residues. V was pared by 5 bases and J by 5 bases, with 7 bases of the junction left unmatched. As DNA, the CDR3 is TGCGCCAGCAGTCTTAGCGGGGAGCGAGATACGCAGTATTTT. Translation: CASSLSGERDTQYF.

The chain links TRBV9 to TRBJ1-1; 8 bases fit TRBD1. The germline gives CDR1 SGDLS, CDR2 YYNGEE. The CDR3 covers 16 residues. V trimming: 0 bases; J trimming: 6 bases; junction bases outside the gene matches: 10. This CDR3 reads CASSVAPNRGFAEAFF. In DNA form, the CDR3 reads TGTGCCAGCAGCGTAGCCCCTAACAGGGGGTTTGCTGAAGCTTTCTTT.

The chain joins TRBV28 to TRBJ1-5; TRBD1 matches at 11 bases. J was trimmed by 7 bases and V by 7 bases; bases with no gene match: 12. The germline V gene encodes CDR1 MDHEN and CDR2 SYDVKM. This CDR3 is 16 amino acids long. The CDR3 spells CASNVPGTGGRQPQHF. CDR3 nucleotides: TGTGCCAGCAACGTTCCCGGGACAGGGGGAAGGCAGCCCCAGCATTTT. The whole variable domain, remainder taken from reference TRBV28 and TRBJ1-5, is DVKVTQSSRYLVKRTGEKVFLECVQDMDHENMFWYRQDPGLGLRLIYFSYDVKMKEKGDIPEGYSVSREKKERFSLILESASTNQTSMYLCASNVPGTGGRQPQHFGDGTRLSIL.

The chain recombines TRBV19 with TRBJ2-1; a weak D match, TRBD2 (6 bases). Germline values: CDR1 LNHDA, CDR2 SQIVND (reference sequence). The length of the CDR3 is 12 residues. Trimming removed 5 bases from V and 9 bases from J, with 11 bases in between. CDR3 amino acids: CASSSGDGEQFF. In DNA form, the CDR3 reads TGTGCCAGTAGTTCGGGGGATGGTGAGCAGTTCTTC.

CDR3 sequence: CASRPTSGTSYEQYF. CDR3 coding DNA: TGTGCCAGCAGACCTACTAGCGGGACCTCCTACGAGCAGTACTTC. The genes are TRBV6-5 and TRBJ2-7; 10 bases fit TRBD2. Germline CDR1 is MNHEY and CDR2 is SVGAGI. The junction had 5 bases not matched to a gene; V was cut back by 6 bases and J by 0 bases. This CDR3 is built from 15 residues.

J is TRBJ1-3 and V is TRBV7-9, with D possibly TRBD1 on 5 matching bases. This CDR3 comprises 15 residues. From germline, CDR1 is SEHNR and CDR2 FQNEAQ (reference sequence). V lost 4 bases, J lost 4 bases, and 14 bases lay in between. CDR3 residues: CASSWGRTEGNTIYF. As DNA, the CDR3 is TGTGCCAGCAGCTGGGGCCGCACGGAAGGAAACACCATATATTTT.

This clone was picked up one time. The chain uses TRBV6-1 and TRBJ1-2, with D maybe TRBD1 (6 bases). CDR1 and CDR2 from the germline V gene are MNHNS and SASEGT. The V end lost 5 bases, the J end lost 4 bases, and 17 bases lay between the germline ends. The CDR3 is made up of 15 amino acids. CDR3 DNA sequence: TGTGCCAGCAGTAAGAGGACAGCGGCCTTCTATGGCTACACCTTC. The encoded protein is CASSKRTAAFYGYTF.

The rearrangement joins TRBV6-6 to TRBJ2-7; 7 bases agree with TRBD2. The CDR3 totals 16 residues. V lost 11 bases to trimming and J lost 3 bases; unmatched junction nucleotides: 19. Germline assignment: CDR1 MNHNY and CDR2 SVGAGI (reference sequence). CDR3 bases: TGTGCCTATCACCGGGGAGGGCCCAGGCTCTACTACGAGCAGTACTTC. This encodes CAYHRGGPRLYYEQYF.

This chain links TRBV19 with TRBJ2-3, with D unresolved. The ends were cut back, 6 bases at V and 6 bases at J, with 10 bases in the middle. Germline V CDR1 and CDR2: LNHDA, SQIVND (reference sequence). The CDR3 length is 12 residues. In nucleotides, the CDR3 is TGTGCCAGTAGCCCTACCGGGGATACGCAGTATTTT. It translates to CASSPTGDTQYF.

CDR3 loop: CASTLEGGGGTKNIQYF. The CDR3 DNA follows: TGTGCCAGCACCCTGGAGGGGGGGGGCGGGACCAAAAACATTCAGTACTTC. The chain has TRBV2 and TRBJ2-4; D is perhaps TRBD2 (7 bases). Germline V gene data show CDR1 as SNHLY and CDR2 as FYNNEI. V was shortened by 7 bases and J by 2 bases, with 21 bases between the two germline ends. This CDR3 has 17 amino acids.

The chain recombines TRBV7-6 with TRBJ1-1; a possible D gene is TRBD1 (5 bases). Germline V CDR1 and CDR2: SGHVS, FNYEAQ. The CDR3 runs to 15 residues. The V and J ends lost 1 base and 4 bases respectively, with 13 bases between them. CDR3 protein: CASSLGRGRGTEAFF. DNA of the CDR3: TGTGCCAGCAGCTTAGGACGAGGGAGGGGCACTGAAGCTTTCTTT.

The chain joins TRBV5-1 to TRBJ2-1, with D possibly being TRBD2 (5 bases). The CDR3 extends over 15 amino acids. From germline, CDR1 is SGHRS and CDR2 YFSETQ. Trimming stripped 4 bases from V and 0 bases from J, with 11 bases between. The CDR3 reads CASSLSVSSYNEQFF. The CDR3 coding sequence is TGCGCCAGCAGCCTTAGCGTAAGCTCCTACAATGAGCAGTTCTTC.